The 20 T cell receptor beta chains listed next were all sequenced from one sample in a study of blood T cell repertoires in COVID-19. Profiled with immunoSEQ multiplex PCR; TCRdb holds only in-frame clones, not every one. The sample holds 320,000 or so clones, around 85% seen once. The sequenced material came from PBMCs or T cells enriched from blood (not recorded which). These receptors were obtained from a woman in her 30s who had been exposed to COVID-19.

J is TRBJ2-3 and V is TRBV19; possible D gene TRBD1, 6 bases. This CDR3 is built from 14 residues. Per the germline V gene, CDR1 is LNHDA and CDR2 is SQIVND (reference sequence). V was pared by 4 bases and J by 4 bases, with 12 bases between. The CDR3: CASSTTGIADTQYF. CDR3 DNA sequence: TGTGCCAGTAGTACCACAGGGATCGCAGATACGCAGTATTTT.

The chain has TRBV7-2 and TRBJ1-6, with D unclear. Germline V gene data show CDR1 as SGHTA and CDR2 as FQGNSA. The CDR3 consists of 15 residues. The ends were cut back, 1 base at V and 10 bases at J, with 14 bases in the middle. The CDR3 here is CASSLDFRRSSPLHF. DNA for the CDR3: TGTGCCAGCAGCTTAGATTTCCGTAGGAGCTCACCCCTCCACTTT.

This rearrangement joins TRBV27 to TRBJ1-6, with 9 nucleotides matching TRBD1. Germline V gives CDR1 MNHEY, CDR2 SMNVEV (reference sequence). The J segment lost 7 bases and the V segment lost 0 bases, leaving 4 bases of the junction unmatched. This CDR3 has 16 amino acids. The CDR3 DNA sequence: TGTGCCAGCAGTTTATCTGTCGACAGGGGGAATTCACCCCTCCACTTT. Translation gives CASSLSVDRGNSPLHF.

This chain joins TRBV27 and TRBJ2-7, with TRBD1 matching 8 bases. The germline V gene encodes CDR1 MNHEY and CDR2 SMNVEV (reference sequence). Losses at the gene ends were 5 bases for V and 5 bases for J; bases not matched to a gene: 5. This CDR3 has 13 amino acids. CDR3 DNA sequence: TGTGCCAGCAGTCCCGGGACAGGTAACGAGCAGTACTTC. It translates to CASSPGTGNEQYF.

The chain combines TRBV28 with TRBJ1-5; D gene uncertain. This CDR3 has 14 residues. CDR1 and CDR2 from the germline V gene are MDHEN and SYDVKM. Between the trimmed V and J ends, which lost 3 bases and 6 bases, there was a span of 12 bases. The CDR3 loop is CASSFTRGSQPQHF. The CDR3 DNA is TGTGCCAGCAGTTTTACACGGGGTAGTCAGCCCCAGCATTTT.

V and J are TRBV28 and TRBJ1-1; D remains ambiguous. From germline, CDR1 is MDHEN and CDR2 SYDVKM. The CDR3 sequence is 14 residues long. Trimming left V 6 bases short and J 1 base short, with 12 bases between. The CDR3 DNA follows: TGTGCCAGCAGGGCTAGGGAGTCGAACACTGAAGCTTTCTTT. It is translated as CASRARESNTEAFF.

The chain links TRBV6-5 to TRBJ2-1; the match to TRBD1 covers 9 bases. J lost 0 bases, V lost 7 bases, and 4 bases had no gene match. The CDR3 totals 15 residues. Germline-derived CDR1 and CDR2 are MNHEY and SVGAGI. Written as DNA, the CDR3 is TGTGCCAGCATCCCGACAGGGGGCTCCTACAATGAGCAGTTCTTC. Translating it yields CASIPTGGSYNEQFF.

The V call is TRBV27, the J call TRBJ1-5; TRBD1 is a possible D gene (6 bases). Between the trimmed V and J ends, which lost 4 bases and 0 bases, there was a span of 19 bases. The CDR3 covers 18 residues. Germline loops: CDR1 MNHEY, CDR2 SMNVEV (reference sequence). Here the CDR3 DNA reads TGTGCCAGCAGTTCTACGGGGTTTGGACAGTATAGCAATCAGCCCCAGCATTTT. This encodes CASSSTGFGQYSNQPQHF.

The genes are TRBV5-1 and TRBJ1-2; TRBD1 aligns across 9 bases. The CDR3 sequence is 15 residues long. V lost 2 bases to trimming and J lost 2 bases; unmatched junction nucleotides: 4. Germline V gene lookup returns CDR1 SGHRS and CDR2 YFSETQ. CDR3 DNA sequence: TGCGCCAGCAGCTTCGGTACAGGGGGCAACTATGGCTACACCTTC. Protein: CASSFGTGGNYGYTF.

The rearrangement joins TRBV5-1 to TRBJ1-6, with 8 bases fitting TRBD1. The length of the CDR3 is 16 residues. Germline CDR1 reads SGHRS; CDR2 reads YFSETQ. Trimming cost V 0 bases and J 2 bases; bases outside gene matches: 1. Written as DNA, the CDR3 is TGCGCCAGCAGCTTGGACAGGGGGACCTATAATTCACCCCTCCACTTT. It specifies CASSLDRGTYNSPLHF.

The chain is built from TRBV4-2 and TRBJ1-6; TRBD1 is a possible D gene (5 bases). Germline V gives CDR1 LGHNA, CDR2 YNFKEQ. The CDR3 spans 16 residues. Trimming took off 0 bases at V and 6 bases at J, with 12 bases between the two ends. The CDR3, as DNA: TGTGCCAGCAGCCAAGATAGGGGAGGCCGTAATTCACCCCTCCACTTT. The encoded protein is CASSQDRGGRNSPLHF.

The CDR3 here is CASRGDRAFEQYF. CDR3 nucleotides: TGTGCCAGCAGGGGGGACAGGGCCTTCGAGCAGTACTTC. The genes are TRBV6-5 and TRBJ2-7, with 9 positions matching TRBD1. The CDR3 runs to 13 residues. Losses at the gene ends were 6 bases for V and 6 bases for J; bases not matched to a gene: 6. From germline, CDR1 is MNHEY and CDR2 SVGAGI.

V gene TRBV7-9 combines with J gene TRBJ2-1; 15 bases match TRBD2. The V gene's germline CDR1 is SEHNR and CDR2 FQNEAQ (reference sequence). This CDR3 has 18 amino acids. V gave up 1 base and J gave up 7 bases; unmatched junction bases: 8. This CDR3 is CASSLGGTSGGSWNEQFF. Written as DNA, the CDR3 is TGTGCCAGCAGCTTAGGAGGGACTAGCGGGGGGTCTTGGAATGAGCAGTTCTTC.

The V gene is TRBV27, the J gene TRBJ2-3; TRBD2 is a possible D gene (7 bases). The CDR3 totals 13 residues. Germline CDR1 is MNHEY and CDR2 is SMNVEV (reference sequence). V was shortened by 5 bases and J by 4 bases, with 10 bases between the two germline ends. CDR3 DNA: TGTGCCAGCAGTCGCGGGGGCGCAGATACGCAGTATTTT. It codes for CASSRGGADTQYF.

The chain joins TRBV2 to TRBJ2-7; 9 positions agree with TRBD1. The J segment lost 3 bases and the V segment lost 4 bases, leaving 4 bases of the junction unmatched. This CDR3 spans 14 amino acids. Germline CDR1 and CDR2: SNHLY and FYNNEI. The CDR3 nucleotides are TGTGCCAGCAGTGTCGGACAGGGGATCTACGAGCAGTACTTC. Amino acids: CASSVGQGIYEQYF.

CDR3 residues: CASGPSGTLVNIQYF. CDR3 in DNA: TGTGCTAGTGGTCCATCCGGGACATTGGTGAACATTCAGTACTTC. The chain recombines TRBV12-5 with TRBJ2-4; D possibly corresponds to TRBD1 (6 bases). V lost 5 bases, J lost 7 bases, and 18 bases lay in between. Per the germline V gene, CDR1 is LGHNT and CDR2 is FRNRAP. The CDR3 runs to 15 residues.

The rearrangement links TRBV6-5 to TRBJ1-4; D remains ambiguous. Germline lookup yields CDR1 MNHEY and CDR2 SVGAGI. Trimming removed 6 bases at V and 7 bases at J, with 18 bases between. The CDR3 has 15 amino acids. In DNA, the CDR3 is TGTGCCAGCAGACGGACGGCCGGAGGGAGTGAAAAACTGTTTTTT. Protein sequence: CASRRTAGGSEKLFF.

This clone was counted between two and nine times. The CDR3 loop reads CASSQEGQGSSYEQYF. The CDR3 DNA is TGTGCCAGCAGCCAAGAAGGACAGGGGTCCTCCTACGAGCAGTACTTC. V usage is TRBV3-1 (or the pseudogene TRBV3-2) and J usage is TRBJ2-7; 9 bases fit TRBD1. V trimming: 0 bases; J trimming: 0 bases; junction bases outside the gene matches: 3. Germline CDR1 and CDR2: LGHDT and YNNKEL (reference sequence). The CDR3 extends over 16 amino acids.

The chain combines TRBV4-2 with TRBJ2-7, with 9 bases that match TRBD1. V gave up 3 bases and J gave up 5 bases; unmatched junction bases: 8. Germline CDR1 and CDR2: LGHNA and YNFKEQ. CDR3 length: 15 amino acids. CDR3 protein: CASSQLQGAADEQYF. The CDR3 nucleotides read TGTGCCAGCAGCCAGCTACAGGGGGCGGCCGACGAGCAGTACTTC.

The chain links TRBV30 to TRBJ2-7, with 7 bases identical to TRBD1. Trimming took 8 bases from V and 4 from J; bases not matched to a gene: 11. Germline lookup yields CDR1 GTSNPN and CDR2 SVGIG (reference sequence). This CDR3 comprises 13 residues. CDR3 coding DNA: TGTGCCGGAAGCTCGGGACAGACATACGAGCAGTACTTC. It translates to CAGSSGQTYEQYF.